This T cell receptor beta chain originates from a study of T-cell reconstitution after alpha-beta-depleted transplantation in children. Library preparation (for TCRbeta) was performed with unique molecular identifiers. One entry per CDR3 protein results from TCRdb running MiXCR on the PCR reads. The sample yields under 20,000 distinct CDR3 sequences, about an eighth seen once. This clonotype was observed at least ten times. The antigen remains unidentified. The V gene lost 5 bases and the J gene lost 8 bases, with 17 bases spanning the gap. Looked up from germline, CDR1 is SGHAT and CDR2 is FQNNGV. There are 14 residues in the CDR3. Study outcomes and limitations: About two months after transplant, alpha-beta T cells reportedly came from several hundred expanded graft clones. The authors attributed T-cell counts and diversity one year after transplant mostly to newly produced T cells. Some patients showed high day-60 TCRbeta diversity, which derived from surviving recipient T cells and thymic progenitors.

The chain has TRBV11-2 and TRBJ2-3, with D possibly TRBD1 on 7 matching bases. Sequences were derived from PBMCs, mostly from graft donor cells, sampled 180 days after TCRalphabeta/CD19-depleted stem cell transplant. The origin of this receptor is a boy in the first two years of life who had a stem cell transplant for Wiskott-Aldrich syndrome, so the T cells may come from the graft donor. Written as DNA, the CDR3 is TGTGCCAGCAGCCTACCAGGGGGGCAGGGTACGCAGTATTTT. This translates into CASSLPGGQGTQYF.